This record concerns one T cell receptor beta chain sequence. Its antigen is currently unknown. The entry originates in a study of cytomegalovirus exposure and HLA in healthy donors. About the research overall: The approximately 710 first-cohort repertoires and the approximately 130 validation repertoires shared the same platform, a later analysis reported.

Findings of the study overall: In vitro assays verified that three CMV-associated chains recognized CMV antigens specifically. Some TCR beta chains (164 of them) were listed as cytomegalovirus-associated.

Generated by immunoSEQ multiplex PCR, the TCRdb table keeps only in-frame clones and is missing some. The table has some 99,000 clones, 88% seen once. Separate from the roughly 670-subject first cohort, the approximately 130-subject validation cohort was the one that the donors belonged to. Germline CDR1 and CDR2: SGDLS and YYNGEE. V lost 0 bases and J lost 5; bases outside the gene matches: 4. The CDR3 spans 14 residues. This rearrangement joins TRBV9 to TRBJ2-7, with 8 bases fitting TRBD1. The sequence derives from a woman aged 18-29 years in good health and CMV-seronegative. Input material: PBMCs. The CDR3 nucleotides read TGTGCCAGCAGCGTAGAAGGGACAGGTGACGAGCAGTACTTC. Amino acid sequence: CASSVEGTGDEQYF. Together with reference TRBV9 and TRBJ2-7, the CDR3 gives the full variable domain: DSGVTQTPKHLITATGQRVTLRCSPRSGDLSVYWYQQSLDQGLQFLIQYYNGEERAKGNILERFSAQQFPDLHSELNLSSLELGDSALYFCASSVEGTGDEQYFGPGTRLTVT.